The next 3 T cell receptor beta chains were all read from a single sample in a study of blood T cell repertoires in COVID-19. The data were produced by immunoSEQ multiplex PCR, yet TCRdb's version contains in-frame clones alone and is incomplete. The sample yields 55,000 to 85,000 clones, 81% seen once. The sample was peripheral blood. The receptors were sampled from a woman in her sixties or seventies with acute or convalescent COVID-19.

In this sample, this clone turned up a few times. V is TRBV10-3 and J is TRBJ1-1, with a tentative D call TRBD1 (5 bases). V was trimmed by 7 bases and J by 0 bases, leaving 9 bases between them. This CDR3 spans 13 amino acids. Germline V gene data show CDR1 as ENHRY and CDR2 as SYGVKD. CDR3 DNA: TGTGCCATCACGGGGGATTTGAACACTGAAGCTTTCTTT. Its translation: CAITGDLNTEAFF.

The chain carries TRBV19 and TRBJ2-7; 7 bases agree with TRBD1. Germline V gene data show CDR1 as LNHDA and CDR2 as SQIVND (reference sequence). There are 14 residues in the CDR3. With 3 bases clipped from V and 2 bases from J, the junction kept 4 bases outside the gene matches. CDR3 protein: CASSIPGQTYEQYF. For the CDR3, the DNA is TGTGCCAGTAGTATCCCGGGACAGACCTACGAGCAGTACTTC.

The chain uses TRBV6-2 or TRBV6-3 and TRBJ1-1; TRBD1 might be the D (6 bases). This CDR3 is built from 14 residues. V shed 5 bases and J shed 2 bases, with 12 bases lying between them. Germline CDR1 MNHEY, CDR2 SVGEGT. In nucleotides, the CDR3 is TGTGCCAGCAGTCAAGGGGGATTCAACACTGAAGCTTTCTTT. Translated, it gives CASSQGGFNTEAFF.